This T cell receptor (beta chain) stems from a study of blood T cells in healthy people across ages. Together with a sample-barcoded 5' primer, a J-beta primer mix was included in a second PCR lasting roughly 6 to 12 cycles. All samples gave at least 3 million CDR3-containing paired-end reads. TCRdb passed the 5' RACE reads through MiXCR, listing each CDR3 protein once. Of about 1,000,000 distinct CDR3 sequences in the sample, less than 50% were seen once. The CDR3 length is 15 residues. The germline gives CDR1 SGHDN, CDR2 FVKESK. V shed 1 base and J 4 bases; nucleotides not matched to a gene: 4. Whole-study findings and limits: Diversity estimates from one million T cells were considered underestimates.

As to this clonotype: Its cognate antigen is unknown.

The authors drew around 9.4 milliliters of peripheral blood from each donor. The chain couples TRBV14 to TRBJ2-7; 10 nucleotides agree with TRBD2. The TCR was taken from a woman aged 55-69 years in good health. The source material was blood. The CDR3 sequence: CASSQGQLAGYEQYF. In DNA form, the CDR3 reads TGTGCCAGCAGCCAAGGGCAACTAGCGGGGTACGAGCAGTACTTC.